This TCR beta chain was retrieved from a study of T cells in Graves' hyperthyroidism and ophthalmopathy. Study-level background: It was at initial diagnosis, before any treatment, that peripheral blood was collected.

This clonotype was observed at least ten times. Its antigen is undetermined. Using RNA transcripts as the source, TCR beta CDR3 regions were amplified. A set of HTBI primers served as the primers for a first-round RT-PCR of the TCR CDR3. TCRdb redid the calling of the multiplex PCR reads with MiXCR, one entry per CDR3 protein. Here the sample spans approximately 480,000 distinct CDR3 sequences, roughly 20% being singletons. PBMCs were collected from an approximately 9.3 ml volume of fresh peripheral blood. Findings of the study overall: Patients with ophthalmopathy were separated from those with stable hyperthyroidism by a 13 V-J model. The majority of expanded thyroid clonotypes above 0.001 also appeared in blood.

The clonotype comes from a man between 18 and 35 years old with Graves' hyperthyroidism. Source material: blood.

CDR3 nucleotide sequence: TGTGCCAGCAGCTTAGGCCTATCGGAGGATTTCTACGAGCAGTACTTC. It encodes CASSLGLSEDFYEQYF. The chain employs TRBV13 and TRBJ2-7; the D gene is possibly TRBD2 (5 bases). Germline V gene data show CDR1 as PRHDT and CDR2 as FYEKMQ (reference sequence). Trimming shortened V by 0 bases and J by 3 bases, and 15 bases separated the two germline ends. The CDR3 runs to 16 residues.